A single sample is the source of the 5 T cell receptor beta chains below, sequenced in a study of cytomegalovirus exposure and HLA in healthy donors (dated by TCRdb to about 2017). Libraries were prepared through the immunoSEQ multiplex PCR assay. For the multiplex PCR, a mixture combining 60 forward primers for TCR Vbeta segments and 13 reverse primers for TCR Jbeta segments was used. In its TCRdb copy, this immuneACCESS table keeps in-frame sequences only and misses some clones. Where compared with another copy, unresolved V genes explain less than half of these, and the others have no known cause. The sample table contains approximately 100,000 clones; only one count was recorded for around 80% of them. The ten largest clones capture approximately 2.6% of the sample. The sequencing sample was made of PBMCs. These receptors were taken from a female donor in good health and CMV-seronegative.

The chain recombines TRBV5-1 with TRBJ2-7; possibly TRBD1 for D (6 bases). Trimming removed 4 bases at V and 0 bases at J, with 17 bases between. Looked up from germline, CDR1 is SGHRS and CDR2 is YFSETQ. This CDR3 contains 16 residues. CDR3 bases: TGCGCCAGCAGCGGCAGGGGCGTTGCAAGCTCCTACGAGCAGTACTTC. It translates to CASSGRGVASSYEQYF.

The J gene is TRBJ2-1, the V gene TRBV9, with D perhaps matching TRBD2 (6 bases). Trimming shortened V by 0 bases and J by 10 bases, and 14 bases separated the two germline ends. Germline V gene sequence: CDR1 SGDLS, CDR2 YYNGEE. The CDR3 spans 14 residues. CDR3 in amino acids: CASSVAGGAGEQFF. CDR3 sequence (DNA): TGTGCCAGCAGCGTAGCTGGAGGGGCGGGAGAGCAGTTCTTC.

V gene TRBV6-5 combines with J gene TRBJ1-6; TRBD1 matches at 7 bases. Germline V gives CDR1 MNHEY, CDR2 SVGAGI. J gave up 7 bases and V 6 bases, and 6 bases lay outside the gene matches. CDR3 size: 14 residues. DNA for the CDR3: TGTGCCAGCAGGGGGGACAGCCAAAATTCACCCCTCCACTTT. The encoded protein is CASRGDSQNSPLHF.

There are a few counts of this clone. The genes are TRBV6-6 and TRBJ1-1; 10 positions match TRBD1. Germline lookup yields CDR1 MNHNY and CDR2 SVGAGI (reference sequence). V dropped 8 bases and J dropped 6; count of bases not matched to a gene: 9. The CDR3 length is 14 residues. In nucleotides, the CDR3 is TGTGCCAGCGACAAGGGACAGGGGTTCCCTGAAGCTTTCTTT. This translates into CASDKGQGFPEAFF.

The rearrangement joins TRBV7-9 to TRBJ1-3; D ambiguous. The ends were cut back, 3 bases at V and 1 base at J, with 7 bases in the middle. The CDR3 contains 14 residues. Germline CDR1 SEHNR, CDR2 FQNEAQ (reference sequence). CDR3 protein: CASSFSESGNTIYF. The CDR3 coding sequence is TGTGCCAGCAGCTTCTCGGAGTCTGGAAACACCATATATTTT.